Described below is a single T cell receptor beta chain sequence and its context. Its specificity is unknown. Germline V gives CDR1 SGHRS, CDR2 YFSETQ. This CDR3 comprises 16 residues. V shed 1 base and J 5 bases; nucleotides not matched to a gene: 9. The source of the sample is a study of CD8 T cells in ankylosing spondylitis. The study's findings and limits: Previous work reported some of these motif variants in the synovial fluid and blood of reactive arthritis. A motif of fewer than ten highly homologous TCR beta variants was seen as apparently characteristic of ankylosing spondylitis blood. Researchers reportedly found disease-linked clones significantly enriched in matched ankylosing spondylitis synovial fluid.

The TCR beta libraries were generated through quantitative 5'-RACE incorporating molecular barcodes. MiXCR, run by TCRdb on the 5' RACE reads, gives a single entry per CDR3 protein. The sample records 450,000 to 550,000 distinct CDR3 sequences, approximately 5% being singletons. The chain carries TRBV5-1 and TRBJ2-3; 8 bases align to TRBD2. The TCR sequence derives from a male donor with ankylosing spondylitis. The sequenced material came from blood, either unsorted or a sorted T cell fraction (not recorded which). The CDR3 nucleotides read TGCGCCAGCAGCTTGTCGCTAGCGGGTTCGGAAGATACGCAGTATTTT. This translates into CASSLSLAGSEDTQYF.